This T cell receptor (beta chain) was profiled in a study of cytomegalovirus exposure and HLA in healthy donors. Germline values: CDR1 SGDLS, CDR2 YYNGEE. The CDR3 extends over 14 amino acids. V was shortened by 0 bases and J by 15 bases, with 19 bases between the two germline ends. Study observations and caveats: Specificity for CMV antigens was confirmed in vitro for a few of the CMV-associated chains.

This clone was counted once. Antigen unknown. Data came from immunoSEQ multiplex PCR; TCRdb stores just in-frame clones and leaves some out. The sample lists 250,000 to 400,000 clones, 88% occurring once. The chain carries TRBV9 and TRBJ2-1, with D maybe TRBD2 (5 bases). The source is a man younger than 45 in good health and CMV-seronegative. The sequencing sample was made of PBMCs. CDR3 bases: TGTGCCAGCAGCGTAGAAGGAGGACCCAATGAGATGTTCTTC. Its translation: CASSVEGGPNEMFF.